Presented here are 22 T cell receptor beta chains from one specimen sequenced in a study of blood T cell repertoires in COVID-19. Data came from immunoSEQ multiplex PCR; TCRdb stores just in-frame clones and leaves some out. The repertoire holds about 370,000 clones, with 80% to 90% as singletons. The sample taken for sequencing was PBMCs or T cells enriched from blood (not recorded which). All receptors derive from a man younger than 30 who had recovered from COVID-19.

The genes are TRBV7-3 and TRBJ2-5, with TRBD2 identical over 7 bases. CDR3 size: 14 residues. In germline, CDR1 is SGHTA, CDR2 FQGTGA. Trimming removed 2 bases from V and 5 bases from J; junction bases left unmatched: 5. The CDR3 loop is CASSLGSGAETQYF. The CDR3 coding sequence is TGTGCCAGCAGCTTAGGGAGCGGGGCCGAGACCCAGTACTTC.

The chain combines TRBV12-3 or TRBV12-4 with TRBJ1-4; D ambiguous. The CDR3 has 13 amino acids. Trimming shortened V by 1 base and J by 10 bases, and 10 bases separated the two germline ends. The CDR3 spells CASSLDGKLKLFF. DNA for the CDR3: TGTGCCAGCAGTTTAGACGGGAAGCTAAAACTGTTTTTT.

This clone is a singleton in its sample. The rearrangement links TRBV10-3 to TRBJ2-1; D is uncertain. The CDR3 is 15 residues long. V was pared by 0 bases and J by 8 bases, with 14 bases between. The germline CDR1 and CDR2 sequences are ENHRY and SYGVKD. This CDR3 reads CAISESELMRYEQFF. CDR3 bases: TGTGCCATCAGTGAGTCGGAATTAATGAGGTATGAGCAGTTCTTC.

With regard to this clone: This CDR3 is also generated by other DNA sequences in the sample. The chain uses TRBV18 and TRBJ1-1; TRBD1 agrees at 8 bases. This CDR3 region has 14 residues. J lost 1 base, V lost 6 bases, and 4 bases had no gene match. Germline-derived CDR1 and CDR2 are KGHSH and LQKENI. The CDR3 DNA reads as TGTGCCAGCTCCCCCGGACAGGGGAACACTGAAGCTTTCTTT. It specifies CASSPGQGNTEAFF.

The V gene is TRBV20-1, the J gene TRBJ2-7; D possibly corresponds to TRBD2 (5 bases). The CDR3 sequence is 14 residues long. V shed 3 bases and J shed 6 bases, with 18 bases lying between them. Germline V gene sequence: CDR1 DFQATT, CDR2 SNEGSKA (reference sequence). The CDR3 coding sequence is TGCAGTGCTAGTCTCGGGGTGTCAGCAGGCGAGCAGTACTTC. It encodes CSASLGVSAGEQYF.

This clone was picked up one time. CDR3 protein: CAISVTGGQPQHF. The CDR3 DNA reads as TGTGCCATCAGCGTGACAGGGGGGCAGCCCCAGCATTTT. This chain links TRBV10-3 with TRBJ1-5, with TRBD1 identical over 9 bases. Germline V gene lookup returns CDR1 ENHRY and CDR2 SYGVKD. Losses at the gene ends were 6 bases for V and 7 bases for J; bases not matched to a gene: 4. The CDR3 covers 13 residues.

V usage is TRBV19 and J usage is TRBJ1-5; 7 bases are a match to TRBD1. This CDR3 is built from 15 residues. The germline gives CDR1 LNHDA, CDR2 SQIVND (reference sequence). J gave up 4 bases and V 3 bases, and 6 bases lay outside the gene matches. DNA of the CDR3: TGTGCCAGTAGTATCCAAGACAGGGTTAATCAGCCCCAGCATTTT. Protein product: CASSIQDRVNQPQHF.

The V call is TRBV2, the J call TRBJ1-4; D perhaps matches TRBD1 (5 bases). V lost 8 bases, J lost 6 bases, and 19 bases lay in between. This CDR3 is 15 amino acids long. Germline CDR1 reads SNHLY; CDR2 reads FYNNEI. CDR3 sequence reads: CASAYAPGWDEKLFF. For the CDR3, the DNA is TGTGCCAGCGCCTATGCTCCAGGGTGGGATGAAAAACTGTTTTTT.

V usage is TRBV4-2 and J usage is TRBJ1-4, with 7 nucleotides matching TRBD1. Unmatched junction bases numbered 11, after V lost 1 base and J lost 0 bases. Germline lookup yields CDR1 LGHNA and CDR2 YNFKEQ. CDR3 length: 19 residues. This chain's CDR3 is CASSQGTGASFATNEKLFF. DNA for the CDR3: TGTGCCAGCAGCCAAGGAACAGGGGCATCTTTTGCAACTAATGAAAAACTGTTTTTT.

CDR3 protein: CASSFVQGAFGTEAFF. CDR3 nucleotides: TGTGCCAGCAGTTTTGTCCAGGGGGCGTTCGGCACTGAAGCTTTCTTT. The chain links TRBV28 to TRBJ1-1, with 8 positions matching TRBD1. The germline gives CDR1 MDHEN, CDR2 SYDVKM. This CDR3 spans 16 amino acids. The junction had 10 bases not matched to a gene; V was cut back by 3 bases and J by 4 bases. The full variable domain, in which reference TRBV28 and TRBJ1-1 provide the parts outside the CDR3, is DVKVTQSSRYLVKRTGEKVFLECVQDMDHENMFWYRQDPGLGLRLIYFSYDVKMKEKGDIPEGYSVSREKKERFSLILESASTNQTSMYLCASSFVQGAFGTEAFFGQGTRLTVV.

The V gene is TRBV7-8, the J gene TRBJ2-5, with D unclear. The V end was cut by 11 bases, the J end by 4 bases, with 17 bases between. The CDR3 runs to 13 residues. Germline CDR1 reads SGHVS; CDR2 reads FQNEAQ. This chain's CDR3 is CALDLVVGETQYF. The CDR3 DNA follows: TGTGCCCTCGACTTAGTAGTGGGAGAGACCCAGTACTTC.

The chain employs TRBV20-1 and TRBJ1-1, with a possible D match to TRBD1 (6 bases). The germline V gene has CDR1 DFQATT and CDR2 SNEGSKA (reference sequence). CDR3 size: 14 residues. V shed 3 bases and J shed 0 bases, with 11 bases lying between them. DNA for the CDR3: TGCAGTGCTAGTCAGGGGATTATGAACACTGAAGCTTTCTTT. This encodes CSASQGIMNTEAFF.

The chain joins TRBV19 to TRBJ2-5; 8 bases agree with TRBD2. The CDR3 consists of 13 residues. Germline CDR1 LNHDA, CDR2 SQIVND (reference sequence). V shed 5 bases and J 1 base; nucleotides not matched to a gene: 0. CDR3 in DNA: TGTGCCAGTAGTGCGGGGGGCCAAGAGACCCAGTACTTC. Translated, it gives CASSAGGQETQYF.

This chain uses TRBV5-1 with TRBJ2-3; TRBD2 matches 8 bases. This CDR3 spans 15 amino acids. Germline V gene lookup returns CDR1 SGHRS and CDR2 YFSETQ. The ends lost 0 bases at V and 3 bases at J; junction bases unmatched: 3. Here the CDR3 DNA reads TGCGCCAGCAGCTTGGTACTAGCGGAAACAGATACGCAGTATTTT. Its translation is CASSLVLAETDTQYF. Variable domain in full (rest from reference TRBV5-1 and TRBJ2-3): KAGVTQTPRYLIKTRGQQVTLSCSPISGHRSVSWYQQTPGQGLQFLFEYFSETQRNKGNFPGRFSGRQFSNSRSEMNVSTLELGDSALYLCASSLVLAETDTQYFGPGTRLTVL.

The rearrangement joins TRBV6-5 to TRBJ1-5, with D possibly matching TRBD1 (6 bases). Trimming stripped 6 bases from V and 0 bases from J, with 9 bases between. This CDR3 comprises 14 residues. Germline CDR1 is MNHEY and CDR2 is SVGAGI. CDR3 DNA sequence: TGTGCCAGCAGGGACAGCGATAGCAATCAGCCCCAGCATTTT. Translated: CASRDSDSNQPQHF.

The chain's CDR3 is CASIQVDRANTGELFF. CDR3 coding DNA: TGCGCCAGCATCCAAGTTGACAGGGCCAACACCGGGGAGCTGTTTTTT. The rearrangement links TRBV10-2 to TRBJ2-2; 7 bases match TRBD1. The germline gives CDR1 WSHSY, CDR2 SAAADI. Losses at the gene ends were 7 bases for V and 2 bases for J; bases not matched to a gene: 10. The CDR3 covers 16 residues.

The chain has TRBV7-9 and TRBJ2-7; tentatively, D is TRBD2 (6 bases). In germline, CDR1 is SEHNR, CDR2 FQNEAQ (reference sequence). V was shortened by 5 bases and J by 6 bases, with 20 bases between the two germline ends. The CDR3 has 15 amino acids. The CDR3 sequence: CASSPAGSTLSEQYF. The CDR3 DNA reads as TGTGCCAGCAGCCCTGCCGGGAGTACGCTAAGCGAGCAGTACTTC.

The chain employs TRBV28 and TRBJ1-4; TRBD1 matches at 11 bases. The junction had 6 bases not matched to a gene; V was cut back by 6 bases and J by 0 bases. The CDR3 covers 17 residues. Germline CDR1 MDHEN, CDR2 SYDVKM. This CDR3 is CASREGQGVSTNEKLFF. CDR3 nucleotides: TGTGCCAGCAGGGAGGGACAGGGGGTGTCAACTAATGAAAAACTGTTTTTT. The entire variable domain, with the rest obtained from reference TRBV28 and TRBJ1-4, is as follows: DVKVTQSSRYLVKRTGEKVFLECVQDMDHENMFWYRQDPGLGLRLIYFSYDVKMKEKGDIPEGYSVSREKKERFSLILESASTNQTSMYLCASREGQGVSTNEKLFFGSGTQLSVL.

The chain links TRBV14 to TRBJ1-1; D not resolved. Germline CDR1 and CDR2: SGHDN and FVKESK. Trimming shortened V by 8 bases and J by 5 bases, and 9 bases separated the two germline ends. CDR3 length equals 11 residues. CDR3 in DNA: TGTGCCAGCGGACTCGGGACTGAAGCTTTCTTT. This translates into CASGLGTEAFF.

J is TRBJ2-7 and V is TRBV6-1; D uncertain. Trimming left V 2 bases short and J 1 base short, with 9 bases between. Germline CDR1 MNHNS, CDR2 SASEGT. The CDR3 totals 14 residues. The CDR3: CASSEQYYSYEQYF. The CDR3 DNA follows: TGTGCCAGCAGTGAACAGTACTATTCCTACGAGCAGTACTTC.

V and J are TRBV7-3 and TRBJ2-7, with a weak D call TRBD1 (7 bases). Trimming removed 5 bases from V and 4 bases from J, with 18 bases in between. Germline values: CDR1 SGHTA, CDR2 FQGTGA. The CDR3 spans 15 residues. The chain's CDR3 is CASSPGLTGTYEQYF. The DNA of the CDR3 is TGTGCCAGCAGCCCTGGATTGACAGGGACTTACGAGCAGTACTTC.

A few counts support this clone. The germline gene is not matched at one end of the junction; a read error may be the cause. The chain couples TRBV5-1 to TRBJ1-4; 9 bases align to TRBD1. Per the germline V gene, CDR1 is SGHRS and CDR2 is YFSETQ. The CDR3 is made up of 16 amino acids. The CDR3 region has the DNA TGCGCCAGCAGCTTGTCCCCGGGACAGGGTAATGGAAAACTGTTTTTT. Protein: CASSLSPGQGNGKLFF.